This is a list of T cell receptor beta chains from one sample in a study of cytomegalovirus exposure and HLA in healthy donors. Libraries were prepared by immunoSEQ multiplex PCR; TCRdb keeps only in-frame clonotypes and omits some of them. The sample contains tens of thousands of clones, approximately 80% of which appear only once. What was sequenced was PBMCs. The receptors were gathered from a woman between 50 and 59 years old in good health and CMV-seropositive. CDR3s leave out the opening cysteine and the closing phenylalanine or tryptophan. Each record gives: D gene, V gene, CDR3 protein. A D gene is named only where the DNA matches it firmly.

D: NA
V: TRBV9
CDR3: ASSVDPNPSVIYNEQF

D: TRBD1
V: TRBV5-1
CDR3: ASSLDGTGLNEKLF

D: NA
V: TRBV6-1
CDR3: ASSNTGANVLT

D: TRBD2
V: TRBV6-5
CDR3: ASSRLAGVGELF

D: NA
V: TRBV5-1
CDR3: ASSSGTLNTEAF

D: NA
V: TRBV5-4
CDR3: ASSSQGSSYEQY

D: NA
V: TRBV30
CDR3: AWSGTVREEQY

D: TRBD1
V: TRBV6-5
CDR3: ASSWGTAGATEAF

D: TRBD1
V: TRBV9
CDR3: ASSRRGLGNTIY

D: TRBD2
V: TRBV27
CDR3: ATSFPAGGPHEQF

D: NA
V: TRBV5-1
CDR3: ASSLDRRKATSLGEQY

D: TRBD1
V: TRBV5-1
CDR3: ASSLVIRTGGFGQQNTEAL

D: NA
V: TRBV6-6
CDR3: ASRGTTNSYEQY

D: NA
V: TRBV18
CDR3: ASSPRAGGEYGYT

D: TRBD2
V: TRBV2
CDR3: ASSASGETYEQY

D: TRBD2
V: TRBV7-6
CDR3: ASSSSSGGGDTQY

D: NA
V: TRBV11-3
CDR3: ASSFEQGIPGGELF

D: TRBD2
V: TRBV2
CDR3: ASSLAGEGNIQY

D: NA
V: TRBV11-3
CDR3: ASSLQGANTGELF

D: NA
V: TRBV18
CDR3: ASSPQGANGYT

D: NA
V: TRBV7-3
CDR3: ASSPTPSQQF

D: NA
V: TRBV7-8
CDR3: ASSLEAGSYEQY

D: TRBD1
V: TRBV28
CDR3: ASSLHVPGQGRGYGYT

D: TRBD1
V: TRBV29-1
CDR3: SVRGQGSNYGYT

D: TRBD1
V: TRBV5-8
CDR3: ASSSPWGDSENTEAF

D: TRBD2
V: TRBV19
CDR3: ASSTKTGTSGTDTQY

D: TRBD2
V: TRBV9
CDR3: ASSGLAGLTDTQY

D: NA
V: TRBV21-1
CDR3: ASKEGDRPQETQY

D: NA
V: TRBV7-6
CDR3: ASSFGMGRGGTDTQY

D: NA
V: TRBV7-9
CDR3: ASSSNKNIQY

D: NA
V: TRBV30
CDR3: AWSKGGTETQY

D: TRBD2
V: TRBV10-3
CDR3: AITAGAGANVLT

D: NA
V: TRBV6-1
CDR3: ASSPLGHYGYT

D: TRBD1
V: TRBV6-5
CDR3: ASTNRGTYSGYT

D: NA
V: TRBV14
CDR3: ASSQVETSGAKNTEAF

D: NA
V: TRBV6-6
CDR3: ASSYPSTSSYEQY

D: TRBD1
V: TRBV7-8
CDR3: ASSPPTGVGANTEAF

D: TRBD2
V: TRBV18
CDR3: ASSPDGLASNEQF

D: NA
V: TRBV7-8
CDR3: ASSLDSYYQPQH

D: TRBD2
V: TRBV19
CDR3: ASSLAGGRGETQY

D: NA
V: TRBV30
CDR3: AWSDVQGTGNQPQH

D: TRBD1
V: TRBV10-3
CDR3: AISEDRAGRYNEQF

D: NA
V: TRBV9
CDR3: ASSGRDFTSPLH

D: TRBD1
V: TRBV6-5
CDR3: ASSGDRFGNSPLH

D: NA
V: TRBV18
CDR3: ASSPNGALNTEAF

D: NA
V: TRBV5-1
CDR3: ASSLDGGPGGYT

D: TRBD2
V: TRBV4-2
CDR3: ASSPTSGTYEQY

D: NA
V: TRBV5-1
CDR3: ASSLIGANTDTQY

D: TRBD2
V: TRBV5-1
CDR3: ASSFSGSGSDTQY

D: NA
V: TRBV28
CDR3: ASSSDRANYGYT

D: TRBD2
V: TRBV9
CDR3: ASSVGGTSGGQGETQY

D: TRBD2
V: TRBV7-2
CDR3: ASSSTSGGAGELF

D: TRBD2
V: TRBV5-6
CDR3: ASSLETSGSSYNEQF